These 13 T cell receptor beta chains originate from one sample sequenced in a study of blood T cells in healthy people across ages. For the second PCR, which ran for about 6 to 12 cycles, a sample-barcoded 5' primer and a J-beta primer mix were used. TCRdb passed the 5' RACE reads through MiXCR, listing each CDR3 protein once. This table has fewer than 950,000 distinct CDR3 sequences, under 40% appearing once. The sequenced sample consisted of blood. These TCRs come from a man in his late teens or twenties in good health.

In DNA form, the CDR3 reads TGTGCCAGCAGCCAAAACGGGGCGACAGTTACCGACGCTTTCTTT. Amino acid sequence: CASSQNGATVTDAFF. This chain connects TRBV3-1 to TRBJ1-1, with D possibly being TRBD1 (5 bases). Germline V gene lookup returns CDR1 LGHDT and CDR2 YNNKEL (reference sequence). CDR3 size: 15 residues. Trimming took off 2 bases at V and 11 bases at J, with 21 bases between the two ends.

Turning to this clonotype: The junction departs from the called germline gene at one end, perhaps through a read error. This sequence joins TRBV4-3 and TRBJ1-2; maybe TRBD1 (6 bases). Per the germline V gene, CDR1 is LGHNA and CDR2 is YSLEER. The CDR3 totals 15 residues. As DNA, the CDR3 is TGCGTCAGCAGCCACCGGGACAAAGTGGAATATGGCTACACCTTC. Its translation: CVSSHRDKVEYGYTF.

With regard to this clonotype: Possible read error: a much larger clone is one base away. This chain connects TRBV4-2 to TRBJ2-1, with TRBD2 matching 8 bases. The DNA end is a closer match to TRBJ2-7, so the J assignment may be wrong. The CDR3 spans 17 residues. Germline V CDR1 and CDR2: LGHNA, YNFKEQ. CDR3 bases: TGTGCCAGCAGCCAAGATCTAAGCGGGGGCTCCTACAATGAGCAGTACTTC. This encodes CASSQDLSGGSYNEQYF.

This clonotype was picked up one time. V is TRBV10-3 and J is TRBJ2-1; TRBD2 is a possible D gene (5 bases). Trimming stripped 4 bases from V and 1 base from J, with 14 bases between. The length of the CDR3 is 16 residues. CDR1 and CDR2 from the germline V gene are ENHRY and SYGVKD. This chain's CDR3 is CAISGLQAGSYNEQFF. In DNA form, the CDR3 reads TGTGCCATCAGTGGGCTTCAGGCGGGTTCCTACAATGAGCAGTTCTTC.

The rearrangement links TRBV7-2 to TRBJ2-3, with D possibly TRBD2 on 5 matching bases. Germline loops: CDR1 SGHTA, CDR2 FQGNSA. V lost 10 bases and J 5 bases, leaving 13 bases between the germline ends. The CDR3 covers 12 residues. Written as DNA, the CDR3 is TGTGCCATCAGTCCCGGGATAGATACGCAGTATTTT. Translation gives CAISPGIDTQYF.

Details on this clonotype: A much larger clone differs by one base, so this may be a read error. This rearrangement joins TRBV7-2 to TRBJ2-1; perhaps TRBD1 as D (6 bases). CDR1 is SGHTA, CDR2 FQGNSA, per germline. The CDR3 is 15 residues long. Trimming took off 6 bases at V and 8 bases at J, with 20 bases between the two ends. The CDR3 loop reads CASRHRVSGSDEQFF. The DNA of the CDR3 is TGTGCCAGCAGGCACAGGGTCTCCGGGTCGGATGAGCAGTTCTTC.

In its sample, this clonotype was seen many times. The chain uses TRBV11-2 and TRBJ2-7; D might be TRBD2 (5 bases). V was trimmed by 5 bases and J by 0 bases, leaving 11 bases between them. Germline V CDR1 and CDR2: SGHAT, FQNNGV. This CDR3 has 14 amino acids. Written as DNA, the CDR3 is TGTGCCAGCAGCACGTCCGGGGACTCCTACGAGCAGTACTTC. Its protein product is CASSTSGDSYEQYF.

Comments on this clonotype: A read error may account for a junction end that differs from germline. The chain uses TRBV5-1 and TRBJ1-2; 9 bases line up with TRBD1. The CDR3 extends over 16 amino acids. CDR1 is SGHRS, CDR2 YFSETQ, per germline. CDR3 nucleotide sequence: TGCGTCAGCAGCTTGGGTCGGGACAGGGCTAACTATGGCTACACCTTC. Its translation is CVSSLGRDRANYGYTF.

The V call is TRBV7-9, the J call TRBJ1-6; TRBD1 matches at 8 bases. CDR3 length: 17 amino acids. Per germline, CDR1 SEHNR and CDR2 FQNEAQ (reference sequence). Losses at the gene ends were 2 bases for V and 5 bases for J; bases not matched to a gene: 8. CDR3 region: CASSLLTRTGNNSPLHF. As DNA, the CDR3 is TGTGCCAGCAGCTTATTAACCCGGACAGGGAATAATTCACCCCTCCACTTT.

Of note for this clonotype: The junction departs from germline at one end; a sequencing error may be responsible. This rearrangement joins TRBV20-1 to TRBJ2-5, with D perhaps TRBD1 or TRBD2 (5 bases each). The CDR3 spans 15 residues. Germline lookup yields CDR1 DFQATT and CDR2 SNEGSKA (reference sequence). The CDR3, as DNA: TGCAGTGCCCCACCTGGGACCGATCTCAAAGAGACCCGGTACTTC. It encodes CSAPPGTDLKETRYF.

This clonotype came up a few times. J is TRBJ2-3 and V is TRBV12-3 or TRBV12-4; the match to TRBD2 covers 10 bases. The CDR3 has 15 residues. J was trimmed by 2 bases and V by 7 bases; bases with no gene match: 6. The CDR3 loop reads CASTEAGGNTDTQYF. The DNA for the CDR3 is TGTGCCAGCACCGAAGCGGGGGGGAACACAGATACGCAGTATTTT.

The V call is TRBV9, the J call TRBJ2-3; tentative D call: TRBD2 (5 bases). CDR3 size: 16 residues. Trimming left V 0 bases short and J 4 bases short, with 15 bases between. CDR1 and CDR2 from the germline V gene are SGDLS and YYNGEE. DNA of the CDR3: TGTGCCAGCAGCGTAGGTCTAGCCCTTGACTCAGATACGCAGTATTTT. Protein sequence: CASSVGLALDSDTQYF.

The sample holds a few counts of this clonotype. The V gene is TRBV5-1, the J gene TRBJ2-7; the D gene could be TRBD1 or TRBD2 (5 bases each). Germline V lookup: CDR1 SGHRS, CDR2 YFSETQ. V was cut by 0 bases and J by 3 bases, with 13 bases left in between. This CDR3 is built from 15 residues. CDR3: CASSLGRGPFYEQYF. The CDR3 nucleotides read TGCGCCAGCAGCTTGGGTAGGGGACCCTTCTACGAGCAGTACTTC.